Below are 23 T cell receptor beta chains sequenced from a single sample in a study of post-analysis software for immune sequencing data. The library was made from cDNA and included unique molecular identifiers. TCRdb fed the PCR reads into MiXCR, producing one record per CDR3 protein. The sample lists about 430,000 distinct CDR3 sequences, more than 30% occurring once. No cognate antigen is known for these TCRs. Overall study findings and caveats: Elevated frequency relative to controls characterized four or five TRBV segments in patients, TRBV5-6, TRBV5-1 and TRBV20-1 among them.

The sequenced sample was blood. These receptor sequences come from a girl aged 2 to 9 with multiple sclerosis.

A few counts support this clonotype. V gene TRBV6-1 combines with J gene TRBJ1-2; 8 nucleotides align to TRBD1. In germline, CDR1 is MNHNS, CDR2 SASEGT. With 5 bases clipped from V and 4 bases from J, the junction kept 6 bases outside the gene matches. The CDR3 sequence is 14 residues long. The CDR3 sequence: CASSPWTGSYGYTF. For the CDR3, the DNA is TGTGCCAGCAGTCCCTGGACAGGGAGCTATGGCTACACCTTC.

The CDR3 region has the DNA TGCAGCGTTGAAGAGAACCAGGGGAATGAAAAACTGTTTTTT. Amino acids: CSVEENQGNEKLFF. The chain employs TRBV29-1 and TRBJ1-4, with D perhaps matching TRBD1 (6 bases). Trimming took off 0 bases at V and 5 bases at J, with 10 bases between the two ends. The CDR3 covers 14 residues. Germline V gene sequence: CDR1 SQVTM, CDR2 ANQGSEA.

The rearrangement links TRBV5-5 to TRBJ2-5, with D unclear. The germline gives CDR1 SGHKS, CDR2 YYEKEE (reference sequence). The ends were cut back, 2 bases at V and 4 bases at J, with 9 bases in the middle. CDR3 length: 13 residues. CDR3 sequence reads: CASSFPGPETQYF. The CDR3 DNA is TGTGCCAGCAGCTTTCCCGGGCCAGAGACCCAGTACTTC.

The CDR3 DNA follows: TGCAGCGTTGCAGGGGGGGATCAGCCCCAGCATTTT. It translates to CSVAGGDQPQHF. The gene calls are TRBV29-1 and TRBJ1-5, with TRBD1 matching 7 bases. After removal of 4 bases from V and 5 bases from J, the junction contained 2 bases not matched to a gene. This CDR3 has 12 amino acids. Looked up from germline, CDR1 is SQVTM and CDR2 is ANQGSEA.

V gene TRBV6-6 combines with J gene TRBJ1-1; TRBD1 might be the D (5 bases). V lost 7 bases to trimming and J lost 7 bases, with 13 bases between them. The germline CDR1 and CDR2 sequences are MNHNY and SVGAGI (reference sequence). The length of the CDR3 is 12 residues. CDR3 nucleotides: TGTGCCAGCACCCGACAGAGTCATGAAGCTTTCTTT. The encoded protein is CASTRQSHEAFF.

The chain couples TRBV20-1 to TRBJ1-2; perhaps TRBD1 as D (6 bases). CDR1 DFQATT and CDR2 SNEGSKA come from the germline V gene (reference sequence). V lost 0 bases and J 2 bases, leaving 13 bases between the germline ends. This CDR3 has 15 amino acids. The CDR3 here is CSARDLRGTNYGYTF. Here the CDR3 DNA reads TGCAGTGCTAGAGATCTCAGGGGTACCAACTATGGCTACACCTTC.

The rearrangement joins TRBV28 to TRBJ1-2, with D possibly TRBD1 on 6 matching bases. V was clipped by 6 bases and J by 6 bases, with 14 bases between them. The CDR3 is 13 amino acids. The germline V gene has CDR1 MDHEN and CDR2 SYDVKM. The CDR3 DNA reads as TGTGCCAGCAGACACGGCCAGGGGCATGGCTACACCTTC. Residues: CASRHGQGHGYTF.

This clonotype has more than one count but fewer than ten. CDR3 coding DNA: TGTGCCAGCAACCTGAGGCGGGGGGGACGGACAGATACGCAGTATTTT. As protein: CASNLRRGGRTDTQYF. J is TRBJ2-3 and V is TRBV7-9; 9 bases agree with TRBD2. V lost 7 bases, J lost 3 bases, and 11 bases stayed unmatched. Germline V gene sequence: CDR1 SEHNR, CDR2 FQNEAQ (reference sequence). CDR3 size: 16 residues. The full variable domain, its missing parts supplied by reference TRBV7-9 and TRBJ2-3, is DTGVSQNPRHKITKRGQNVTFRCDPISEHNRLYWYRQTLGQGPEFLTYFQNEAQLEKSRLLSDRFSAERPKGSFSTLEIQRTEQGDSAMYLCASNLRRGGRTDTQYFGPGTRLTVL.

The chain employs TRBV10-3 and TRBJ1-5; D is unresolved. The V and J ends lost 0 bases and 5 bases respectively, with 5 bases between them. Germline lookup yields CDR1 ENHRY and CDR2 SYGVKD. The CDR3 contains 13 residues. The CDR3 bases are TGTGCCATCAGTGAGTCTGGGGATCAGCCCCAGCATTTT. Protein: CAISESGDQPQHF.

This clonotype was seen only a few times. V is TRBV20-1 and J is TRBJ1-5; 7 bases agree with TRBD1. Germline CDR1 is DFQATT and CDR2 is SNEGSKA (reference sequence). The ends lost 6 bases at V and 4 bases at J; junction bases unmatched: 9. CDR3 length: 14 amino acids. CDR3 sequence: CSATRTGSNQPQHF. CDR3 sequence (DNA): TGCAGTGCCACACGGACAGGAAGTAATCAGCCCCAGCATTTT.

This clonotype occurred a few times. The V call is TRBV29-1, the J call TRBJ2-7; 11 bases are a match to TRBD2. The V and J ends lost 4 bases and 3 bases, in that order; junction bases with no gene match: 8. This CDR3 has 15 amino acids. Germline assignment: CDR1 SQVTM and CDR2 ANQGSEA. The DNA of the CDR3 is TGCAGCGTTGGGAATAGCGGGAGGGCCCACTACGAGCAGTACTTC. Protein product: CSVGNSGRAHYEQYF.

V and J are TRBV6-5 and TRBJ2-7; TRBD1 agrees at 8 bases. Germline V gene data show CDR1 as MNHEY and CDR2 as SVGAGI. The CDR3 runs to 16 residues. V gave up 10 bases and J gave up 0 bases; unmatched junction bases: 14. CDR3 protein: CATRNTWTGLSYEQYF. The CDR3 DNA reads TGTGCCACCAGAAATACTTGGACAGGGCTCTCCTACGAGCAGTACTTC.

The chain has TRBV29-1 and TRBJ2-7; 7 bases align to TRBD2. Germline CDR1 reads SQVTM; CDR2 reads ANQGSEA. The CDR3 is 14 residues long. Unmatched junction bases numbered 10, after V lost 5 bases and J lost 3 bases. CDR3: CSVRLGRENYEQYF. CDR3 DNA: TGCAGCGTTCGACTGGGGCGGGAGAACTACGAGCAGTACTTC.

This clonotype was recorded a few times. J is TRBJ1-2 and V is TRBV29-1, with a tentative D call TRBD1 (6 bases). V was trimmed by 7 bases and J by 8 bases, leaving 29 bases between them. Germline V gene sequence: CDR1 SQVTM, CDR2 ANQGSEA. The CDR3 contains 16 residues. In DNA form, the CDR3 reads TGCAGCGCCCGAGGGAGGGGGGATAGGTTTCCGGGAGGCTACACCTTC. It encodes CSARGRGDRFPGGYTF.

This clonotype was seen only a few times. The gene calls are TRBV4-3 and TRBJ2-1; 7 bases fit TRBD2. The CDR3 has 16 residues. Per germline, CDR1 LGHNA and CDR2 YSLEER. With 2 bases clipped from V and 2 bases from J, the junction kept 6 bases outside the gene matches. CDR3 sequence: CASSQNLAETYNEQFF. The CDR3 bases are TGCGCCAGCAGCCAAAACCTAGCGGAGACCTACAATGAGCAGTTCTTC.

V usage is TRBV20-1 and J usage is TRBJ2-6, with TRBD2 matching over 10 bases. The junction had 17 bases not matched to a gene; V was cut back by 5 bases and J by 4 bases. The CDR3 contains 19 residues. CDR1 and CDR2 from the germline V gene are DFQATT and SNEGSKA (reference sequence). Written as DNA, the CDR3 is TGCAGTGCTGCAAGATACCTAGCTAGCGGGAGCTCCGGGGCCAACGTCCTGACTTTC. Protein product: CSAARYLASGSSGANVLTF.

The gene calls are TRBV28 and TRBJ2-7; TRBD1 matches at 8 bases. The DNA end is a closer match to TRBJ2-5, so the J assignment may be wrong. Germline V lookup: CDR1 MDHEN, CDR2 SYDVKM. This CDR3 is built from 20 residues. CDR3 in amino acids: CASSSPDFQGARFEKETQYF. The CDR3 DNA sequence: TGTGCCAGCAGTTCCCCGGACTTTCAGGGGGCCCGGTTCGAAAAAGAGACCCAGTACTTC.

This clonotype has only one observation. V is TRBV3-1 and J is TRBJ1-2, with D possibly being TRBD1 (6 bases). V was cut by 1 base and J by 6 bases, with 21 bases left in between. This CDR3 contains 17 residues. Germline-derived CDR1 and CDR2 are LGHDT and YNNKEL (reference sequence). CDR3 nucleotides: TGTGCCAGCAGCCAAGGCGCCCATTTCAAAACAGGGAATGGCTACACCTTC. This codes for CASSQGAHFKTGNGYTF.

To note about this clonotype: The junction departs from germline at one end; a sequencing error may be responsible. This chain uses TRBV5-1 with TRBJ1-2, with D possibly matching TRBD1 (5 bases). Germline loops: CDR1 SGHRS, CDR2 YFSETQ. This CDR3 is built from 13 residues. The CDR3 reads CASSERGNDGYTF. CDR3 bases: TGCGCCAGCAGCGAGAGGGGTAACGATGGCTACACCTTC.

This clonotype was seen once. The CDR3 DNA reads TGTGCCAGCAGCATTAGCGGGACTGGCCACGAGCAGTACTTC. Protein: CASSISGTGHEQYF. The gene calls are TRBV12-3 or TRBV12-4 and TRBJ2-7, with TRBD2 matching 8 bases. The V gene end was trimmed by 6 bases and the J gene end by 5 bases; junction bases not matched to a gene: 9. CDR3 length equals 14 residues.

The CDR3 coding sequence is TGTGCCAGCAGGCAACGGGACAGGGCCTCCTACGAGCAGTACTTC. This translates into CASRQRDRASYEQYF. The rearrangement uses TRBV28 and TRBJ2-7, with TRBD1 matching over 9 bases. CDR3 size: 15 residues. Germline loops: CDR1 MDHEN, CDR2 SYDVKM. The V and J ends lost 6 bases and 0 bases, in that order; junction bases with no gene match: 6.

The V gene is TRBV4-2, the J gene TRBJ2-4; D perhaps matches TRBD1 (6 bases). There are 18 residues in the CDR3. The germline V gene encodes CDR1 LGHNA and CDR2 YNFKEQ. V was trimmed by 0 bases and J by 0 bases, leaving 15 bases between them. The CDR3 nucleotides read TGTGCCAGCAGCCAAGACGGACAGCCAAATCTAGCCAAAAACATTCAGTACTTC. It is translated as CASSQDGQPNLAKNIQYF.

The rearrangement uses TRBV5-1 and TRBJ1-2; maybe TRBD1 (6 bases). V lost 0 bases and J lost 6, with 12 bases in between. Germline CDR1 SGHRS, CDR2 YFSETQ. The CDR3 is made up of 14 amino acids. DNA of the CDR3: TGCGCCAGCAGCTTGGAACAGGGATTGGATGGCTACACCTTC. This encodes CASSLEQGLDGYTF.